Ten or more counts support the clone carrying this TCR beta chain. Its cognate antigen is unknown. The missing CDR3 end, 3 residues past where the read stops, is filled in from the germline J gene. The entry originates in a study of T cell clonality in common variable immunodeficiency. Study results and limitations: Compared with controls, CVID subjects had fewer shared TCRbeta clones. CVID subjects had higher TCRbeta clonality than healthy controls, most marked in about a third.

The CDR3 extends over 12 amino acids. Between the trimmed V and J ends, which lost 8 bases and 4 bases, there was a span of 11 bases. Germline CDR1 is LNHDA and CDR2 is SQIVND (reference sequence). TCRdb keeps only in-frame clones here, not all; method: immunoSEQ multiplex PCR. Observed in the sample are 80,000 or so clones, none of them singletons. Sequencing was done on a sample of peripheral blood mononuclear cells. This sequence was found in a person aged 18-70 years in good health. The chain combines TRBV19 with TRBJ1-2; no definite D call. The CDR3 region is CASVNRGYGYTF. Partial CDR3 DNA: TGTGCCAGTGTAAACCGGGGCTATGGC. Full variable domain (outside the CDR3, taken from reference TRBV19 and TRBJ1-2): DGGITQSPKYLFRKEGQNVTLSCEQNLNHDAMYWYRQDPGQGLRLIYYSQIVNDFQKGDIAEGYSVSREKKESFPLTVTSAQKNPTAFYLCASVNRGYGYTFGSGTRLTVV.